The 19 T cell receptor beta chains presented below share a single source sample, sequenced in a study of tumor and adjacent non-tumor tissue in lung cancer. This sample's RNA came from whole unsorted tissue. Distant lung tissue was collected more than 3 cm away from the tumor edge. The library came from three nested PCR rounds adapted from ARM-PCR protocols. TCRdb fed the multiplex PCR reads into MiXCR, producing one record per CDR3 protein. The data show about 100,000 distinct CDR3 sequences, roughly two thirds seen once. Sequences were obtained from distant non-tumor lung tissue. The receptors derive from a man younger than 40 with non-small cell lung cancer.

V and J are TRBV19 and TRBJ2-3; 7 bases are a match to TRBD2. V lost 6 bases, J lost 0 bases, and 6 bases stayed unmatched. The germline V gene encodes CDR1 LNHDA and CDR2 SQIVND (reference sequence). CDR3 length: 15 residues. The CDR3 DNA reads TGTGCCAGTAGACCCTTGGGAGGGAGCACAGATACGCAGTATTTT. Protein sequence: CASRPLGGSTDTQYF.

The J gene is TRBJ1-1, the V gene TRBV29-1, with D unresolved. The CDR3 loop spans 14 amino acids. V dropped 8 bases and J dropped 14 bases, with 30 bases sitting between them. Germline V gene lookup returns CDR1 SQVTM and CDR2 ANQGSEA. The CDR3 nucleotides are TGCAGCCCCCGGACGGGCGGGCGAAACACTGAAGTCTTCTTT. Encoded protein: CSPRTGGRNTEVFF.

DNA for the CDR3: TGCAGTGCTAGTACACGGCCCATAGCCAAAAACATTCAGTACTTC. Amino acid sequence: CSASTRPIAKNIQYF. This chain uses TRBV20-1 with TRBJ2-4; no definite D call. The CDR3 totals 15 residues. CDR1 and CDR2 from the germline V gene are DFQATT and SNEGSKA (reference sequence). V was cut by 3 bases and J by 0 bases, with 12 bases left in between.

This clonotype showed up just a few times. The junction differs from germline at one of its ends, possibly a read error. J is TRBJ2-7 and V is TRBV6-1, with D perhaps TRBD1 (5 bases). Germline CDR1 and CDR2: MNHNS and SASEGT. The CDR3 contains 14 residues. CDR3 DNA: TGTGCCAACAGTGCTGCCGCAGGGTGGTACGAGCAGTACTTC. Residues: CANSAAAGWYEQYF.

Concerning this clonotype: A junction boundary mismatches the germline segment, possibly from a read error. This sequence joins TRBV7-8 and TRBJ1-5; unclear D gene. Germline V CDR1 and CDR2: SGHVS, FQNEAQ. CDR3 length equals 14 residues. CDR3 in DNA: TGTGCCACCAGCTTACTTTTGGGGATTCAAGCCCAGCATTTT. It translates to CATSLLLGIQAQHF.

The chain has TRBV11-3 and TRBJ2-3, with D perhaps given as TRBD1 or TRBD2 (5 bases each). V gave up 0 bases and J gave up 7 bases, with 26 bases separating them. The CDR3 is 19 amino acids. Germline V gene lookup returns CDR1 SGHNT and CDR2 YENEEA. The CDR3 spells CASSLDQSRAATRTNTQYF. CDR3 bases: TGTGCCAGCAGCTTAGATCAATCCAGAGCGGCTACTAGGACAAATACGCAGTATTTT.

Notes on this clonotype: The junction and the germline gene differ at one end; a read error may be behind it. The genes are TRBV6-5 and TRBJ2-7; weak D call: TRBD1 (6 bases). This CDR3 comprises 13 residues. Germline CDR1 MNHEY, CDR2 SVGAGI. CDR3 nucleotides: TGTGCCACCAGTACCGGGACACTCTACGAGCAGTACTTC. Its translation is CATSTGTLYEQYF.

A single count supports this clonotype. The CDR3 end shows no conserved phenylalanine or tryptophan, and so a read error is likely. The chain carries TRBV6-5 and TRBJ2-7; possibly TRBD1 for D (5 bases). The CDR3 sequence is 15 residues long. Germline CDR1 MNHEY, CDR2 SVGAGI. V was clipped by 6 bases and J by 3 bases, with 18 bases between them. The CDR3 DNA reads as TGTGCCAGCAGAACCTACAGAGGACATCGCTACGAGCAGTACATC. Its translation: CASRTYRGHRYEQYI.

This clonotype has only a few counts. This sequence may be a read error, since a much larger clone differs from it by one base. The CDR3: CVSSQKPSGRAVEQYF. For the CDR3, the DNA is TGCGTCAGCAGCCAAAAACCTAGCGGGAGGGCCGTCGAGCAGTACTTC. The rearrangement joins TRBV4-1 to TRBJ2-7, with 12 bases identical to TRBD2. The CDR3 contains 16 residues. Germline V gives CDR1 MGHRA, CDR2 YSYEKL.

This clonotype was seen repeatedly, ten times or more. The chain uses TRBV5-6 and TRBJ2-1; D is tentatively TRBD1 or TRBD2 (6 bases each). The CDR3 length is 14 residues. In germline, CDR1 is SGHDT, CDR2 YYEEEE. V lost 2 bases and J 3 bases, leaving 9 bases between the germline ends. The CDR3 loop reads CASSLQGLYNEQFF. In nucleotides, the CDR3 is TGTGCCAGCAGCTTACAGGGACTCTACAATGAGCAGTTCTTC.

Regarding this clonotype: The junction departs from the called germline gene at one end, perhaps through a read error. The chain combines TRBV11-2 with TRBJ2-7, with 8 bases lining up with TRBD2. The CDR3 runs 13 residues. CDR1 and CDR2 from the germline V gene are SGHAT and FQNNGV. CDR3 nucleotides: TGTGCCAGCATTAGAATAGCGGGGTACGAGAAGTACTTC. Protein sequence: CASIRIAGYEKYF.

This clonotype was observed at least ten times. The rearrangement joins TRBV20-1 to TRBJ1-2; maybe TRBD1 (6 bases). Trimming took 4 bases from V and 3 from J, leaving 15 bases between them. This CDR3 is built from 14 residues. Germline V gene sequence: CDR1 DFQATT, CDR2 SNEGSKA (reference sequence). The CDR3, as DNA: TGCAGTGCTAACGCCGTCGGGGGCGACTATGGCTACACCTTC. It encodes CSANAVGGDYGYTF.

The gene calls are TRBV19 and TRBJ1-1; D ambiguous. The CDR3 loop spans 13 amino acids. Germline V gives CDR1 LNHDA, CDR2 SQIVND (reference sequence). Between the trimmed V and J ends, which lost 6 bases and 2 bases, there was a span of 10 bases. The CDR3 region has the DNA TGTGCCAGTAGCCAAGACGGTAACACTGAAGCTTTCTTT. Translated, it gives CASSQDGNTEAFF. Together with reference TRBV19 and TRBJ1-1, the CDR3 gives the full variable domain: DGGITQSPKYLFRKEGQNVTLSCEQNLNHDAMYWYRQDPGQGLRLIYYSQIVNDFQKGDIAEGYSVSREKKESFPLTVTSAQKNPTAFYLCASSQDGNTEAFFGQGTRLTVV.

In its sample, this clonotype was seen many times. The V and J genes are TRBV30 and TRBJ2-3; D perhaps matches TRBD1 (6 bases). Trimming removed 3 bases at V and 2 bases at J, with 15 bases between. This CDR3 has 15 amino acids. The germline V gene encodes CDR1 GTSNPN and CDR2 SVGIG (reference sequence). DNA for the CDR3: TGTGCCTGGAGCTCGACAGGAACACCCACAGATACGCAGTATTTT. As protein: CAWSSTGTPTDTQYF.

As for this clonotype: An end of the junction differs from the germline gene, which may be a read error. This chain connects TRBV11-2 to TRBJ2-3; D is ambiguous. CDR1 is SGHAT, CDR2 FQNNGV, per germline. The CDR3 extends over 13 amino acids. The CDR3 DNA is TGTGCCAGCAACCTCCTCGGGTCAGATACACAGTATTTT. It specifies CASNLLGSDTQYF.

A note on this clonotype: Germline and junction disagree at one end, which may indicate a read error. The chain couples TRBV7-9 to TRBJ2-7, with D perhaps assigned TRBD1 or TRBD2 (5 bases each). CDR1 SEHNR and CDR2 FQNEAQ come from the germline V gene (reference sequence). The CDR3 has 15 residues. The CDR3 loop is CASLTPGTVDAYEHF. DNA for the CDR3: TGTGCCAGCCTTACGCCCGGGACGGTGGACGCCTACGAGCACTTC.

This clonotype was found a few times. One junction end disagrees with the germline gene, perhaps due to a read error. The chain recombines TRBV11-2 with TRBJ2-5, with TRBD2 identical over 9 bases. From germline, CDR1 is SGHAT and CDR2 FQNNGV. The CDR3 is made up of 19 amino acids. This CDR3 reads CANSLFRPLAGVLQETQYF. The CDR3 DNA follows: TGTGCCAACAGCTTATTCCGACCGTTAGCGGGGGTGTTACAAGAGACCCAGTACTTC. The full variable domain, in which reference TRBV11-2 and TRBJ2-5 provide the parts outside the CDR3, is EAGVAQSPRYKIIEKRQSVAFWCNPISGHATLYWYQQILGQGPKLLIQFQNNGVVDDSQLPKDRFSAERLKGVDSTLKIQPAKLEDSAVYLCANSLFRPLAGVLQETQYFGPGTRLLVL.

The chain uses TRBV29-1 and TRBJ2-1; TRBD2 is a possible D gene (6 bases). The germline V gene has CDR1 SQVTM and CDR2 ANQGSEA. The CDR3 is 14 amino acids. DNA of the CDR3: TGCAGTATTGAAGACGACGGGGGATGGTATGAGCAGTTCTTC. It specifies CSIEDDGGWYEQFF.

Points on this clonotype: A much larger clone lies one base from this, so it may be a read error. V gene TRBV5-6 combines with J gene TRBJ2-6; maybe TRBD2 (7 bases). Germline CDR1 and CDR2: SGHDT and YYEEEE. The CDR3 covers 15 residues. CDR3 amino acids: CASSPDSAGADVLTF. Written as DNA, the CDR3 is TGTGCCAGCAGTCCGGACAGTGCGGGGGCCGACGTCCTGACTTTC.